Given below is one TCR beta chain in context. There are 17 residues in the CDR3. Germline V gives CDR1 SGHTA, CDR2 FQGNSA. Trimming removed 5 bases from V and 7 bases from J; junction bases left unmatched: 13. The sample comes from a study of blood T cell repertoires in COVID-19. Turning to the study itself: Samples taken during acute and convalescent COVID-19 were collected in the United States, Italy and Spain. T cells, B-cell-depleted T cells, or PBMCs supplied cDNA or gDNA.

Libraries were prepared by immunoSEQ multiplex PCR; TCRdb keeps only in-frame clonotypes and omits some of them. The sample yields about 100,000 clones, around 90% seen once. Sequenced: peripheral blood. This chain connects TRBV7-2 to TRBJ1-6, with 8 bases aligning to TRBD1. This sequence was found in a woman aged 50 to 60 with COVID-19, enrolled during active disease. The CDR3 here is CASSQGTGRLSNSPLHF. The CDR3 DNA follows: TGTGCCAGCAGCCAAGGGACAGGAAGACTCTCGAATTCACCCCTCCACTTT.